The next 17 T cell receptor beta chains were all read from a single sample in a study of control samples from healthy donors and cancer patients. Assay: immunoSEQ multiplex PCR; the TCRdb copy retains only in-frame clones and omits some. The sample records 15,000 to 20,000 clones, roughly 84% being singletons. The specimen was PBMCs. The origin of the receptors is a woman in her seventies with lung cancer.

This clone ranks as hyperexpanded. The chain recombines TRBV4-1 with TRBJ2-7; D is undetermined. The CDR3 sequence is 15 residues long. Germline V gene data show CDR1 as MGHRA and CDR2 as YSYEKL. The V end lost 0 bases, the J end lost 3 bases, and 12 bases lay between the germline ends. CDR3 sequence (DNA): TGCGCCAGCAGCCAAGAGAAGGGAAAGTACTACGAGCAGTACTTC. Translating it yields CASSQEKGKYYEQYF.

On this clone itself: At the DNA level, this CDR3 is encoded by other sequences in the same sample as well. The V and J genes are TRBV28 and TRBJ1-5, with D tentatively TRBD1 (5 bases). V gave up 5 bases and J gave up 0 bases, with 11 bases separating them. CDR1 is MDHEN, CDR2 SYDVKM, per germline. The length of the CDR3 is 15 residues. The CDR3 loop is CASSEGPLSNQPQHF. The CDR3 nucleotides are TGTGCCAGCAGTGAGGGGCCGCTTAGCAATCAGCCCCAGCATTTT.

This chain links TRBV3-1 (or the pseudogene TRBV3-2) with TRBJ2-1, with D tentatively TRBD1 or TRBD2 (5 bases each). Germline CDR1 LGHDT, CDR2 YNNKEL (reference sequence). The CDR3 loop spans 14 amino acids. Trimming removed 6 bases from V and 2 bases from J, with 11 bases in between. The CDR3 sequence is CASSRTGPYNEQFF. CDR3 DNA sequence: TGTGCCAGCAGTCGCACGGGGCCCTACAATGAGCAGTTCTTC.

The V and J genes are TRBV19 and TRBJ1-4; D ambiguous. The CDR3 totals 12 residues. Germline V gene sequence: CDR1 LNHDA, CDR2 SQIVND (reference sequence). With 9 bases removed from V and 12 bases from J, the gap between germline ends came to 17 bases. CDR3 region: CASRYGGKELFF. The CDR3 DNA sequence: TGTGCCAGCCGATATGGAGGGAAGGAACTGTTTTTT.

This clone was counted between two and nine times. The V gene is TRBV7-2, the J gene TRBJ2-2; no clear D gene. Trimming pared 7 bases from V and 2 bases from J, leaving 8 bases between. Germline loops: CDR1 SGHTA, CDR2 FQGNSA. The CDR3 consists of 13 residues. The CDR3 sequence: CASTRSNTGELFF. Written as DNA, the CDR3 is TGTGCCAGCACCCGTTCTAACACCGGGGAGCTGTTTTTT.

The chain links TRBV28 to TRBJ2-2; 7 bases are shared with TRBD1. This CDR3 comprises 16 residues. J was trimmed by 6 bases and V by 5 bases; bases with no gene match: 12. Germline-derived CDR1 and CDR2 are MDHEN and SYDVKM. The CDR3 DNA follows: TGTGCCAGCAGTCCCCCGAGGGGGCGCGAGGCCGGGGAGCTGTTTTTT. As protein: CASSPPRGREAGELFF.

This chain uses TRBV2 with TRBJ1-6, with D possibly TRBD1 on 5 matching bases. The CDR3 extends over 14 amino acids. V lost 7 bases and J 2 bases, leaving 9 bases between the germline ends. The V gene's germline CDR1 is SNHLY and CDR2 FYNNEI. CDR3 sequence: CASKGWTYNSPLHF. The CDR3 region has the DNA TGTGCCAGCAAGGGGTGGACCTATAATTCACCCCTCCACTTT.

This chain connects TRBV6-6 to TRBJ2-7; weak D call: TRBD1 (6 bases). Between the trimmed V and J ends, which lost 4 bases and 1 base, there was a span of 17 bases. The CDR3 has 16 residues. Germline CDR1 reads MNHNY; CDR2 reads SVGAGI (reference sequence). The CDR3 nucleotides are TGTGCCAGCAGTTTAACCGGGACAAGAGATTCCTACGAGCAGTACTTC. It encodes CASSLTGTRDSYEQYF.

This clone was seen a single time. The gene calls are TRBV14 and TRBJ2-7; a weak D match, TRBD1 (5 bases). The germline V gene has CDR1 SGHDN and CDR2 FVKESK. This CDR3 contains 14 residues. Trimming took off 4 bases at V and 6 bases at J, with 16 bases between the two ends. The DNA of the CDR3 is TGTGCCAGCAGCCCTGACAGCCGAACAGGCGAGCAGTACTTC. Residues: CASSPDSRTGEQYF.

V is TRBV7-3 and J is TRBJ1-1, with a tentative D call TRBD1 (5 bases). V was trimmed by 0 bases and J by 5 bases, leaving 7 bases between them. The CDR3 contains 13 residues. Germline assignment: CDR1 SGHTA and CDR2 FQGTGA. Written as DNA, the CDR3 is TGTGCCAGCAGCTTAACGGGGGGAACTGAAGCTTTCTTT. This codes for CASSLTGGTEAFF.

This clone has just a few counts. The chain combines TRBV14 with TRBJ1-2; 7 nucleotides line up with TRBD1. Germline trimming cut 4 bases from V and 6 bases from J; bases unmatched to any gene: 11. CDR1 and CDR2 (germline): SGHDN, FVKESK. This CDR3 is 15 amino acids long. The CDR3 protein is CASSPMAGGQNGYTF. DNA of the CDR3: TGTGCCAGCAGCCCCATGGCAGGGGGTCAAAATGGCTACACCTTC.

The chain joins TRBV5-6 to TRBJ2-1; D not resolved. V lost 4 bases and J lost 0, with 17 bases in between. This CDR3 has 17 amino acids. CDR1 is SGHDT, CDR2 YYEEEE, per germline. Written as DNA, the CDR3 is TGTGCCAGCAGCCCCACGCCGACTCCTAGCTCCTACAATGAGCAGTTCTTC. Translated, it gives CASSPTPTPSSYNEQFF.

This chain uses TRBV14 with TRBJ1-2; perhaps TRBD1 as D (5 bases). Between the trimmed V and J ends, which lost 4 bases and 3 bases, there was a span of 9 bases. CDR1 SGHDN and CDR2 FVKESK come from the germline V gene. CDR3 size: 13 residues. The CDR3 reads CASSLLQDYGYTF. The CDR3 bases are TGTGCCAGCAGCCTCCTACAGGACTATGGCTACACCTTC.

V usage is TRBV5-1 and J usage is TRBJ2-1; the match to TRBD2 covers 8 bases. The CDR3 has 13 amino acids. J lost 6 bases, V lost 3 bases, and 2 bases had no gene match. The germline V gene encodes CDR1 SGHRS and CDR2 YFSETQ. CDR3 nucleotides: TGCGCCAGCAGCTACGGACTAGCCAATGAGCAGTTCTTC. Translated: CASSYGLANEQFF.

This clone has a single count. The chain has TRBV6-1 and TRBJ1-5; unclear D gene. V shed 3 bases and J shed 6 bases, with 15 bases lying between them. Looked up from germline, CDR1 is MNHNS and CDR2 is SASEGT. This CDR3 is built from 15 residues. CDR3 in amino acids: CASSDVDLAVQPQHF. The CDR3 coding sequence is TGTGCCAGCAGTGACGTGGACCTGGCGGTTCAGCCCCAGCATTTT.

The rearrangement links TRBV24-1 to TRBJ2-1, with 9 bases that match TRBD2. V was clipped by 3 bases and J by 10 bases; unmatched bases: 6. From germline, CDR1 is KGHDR and CDR2 SFDVKD. There are 14 residues in the CDR3. CDR3 amino acids: CATSDAGGILEQFF. The CDR3 nucleotides read TGTGCCACCAGTGATGCGGGAGGGATTTTGGAGCAGTTCTTC.

Remarks on this clone: An end of the junction does not agree with germline; a read error may underlie this. The J gene is TRBJ2-7, the V gene TRBV19; possibly TRBD2 for D (5 bases). Germline CDR1 reads LNHDA; CDR2 reads SQIVND (reference sequence). This CDR3 region has 13 residues. CDR3 in DNA: TGTGCCAGTAGCACCGGACTGCCCTACGTGCAGTACTTC. As protein: CASSTGLPYVQYF.